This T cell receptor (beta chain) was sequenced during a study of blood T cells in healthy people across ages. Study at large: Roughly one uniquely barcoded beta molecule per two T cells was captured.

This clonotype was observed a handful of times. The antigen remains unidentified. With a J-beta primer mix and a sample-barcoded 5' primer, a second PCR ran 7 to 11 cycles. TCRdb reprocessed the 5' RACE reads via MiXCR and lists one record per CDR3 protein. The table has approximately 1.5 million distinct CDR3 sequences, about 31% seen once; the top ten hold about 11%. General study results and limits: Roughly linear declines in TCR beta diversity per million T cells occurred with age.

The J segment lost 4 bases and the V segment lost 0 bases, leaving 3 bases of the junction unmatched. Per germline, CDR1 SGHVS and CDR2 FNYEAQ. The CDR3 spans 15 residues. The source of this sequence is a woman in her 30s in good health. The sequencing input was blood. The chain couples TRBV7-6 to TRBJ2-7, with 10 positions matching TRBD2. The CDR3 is CASSLAASGGYEQYF. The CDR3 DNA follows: TGTGCCAGCAGCTTAGCGGCTAGCGGGGGTTACGAGCAGTACTTC.